This T cell receptor (beta chain) is drawn from a study of OX40 agonist ivuxolimab in advanced cancers. Background on the study: Patients got intravenous ivuxolimab at 0.01 to 10 mg/kg every 2 weeks. Study-wide results and caveats: Clonal expansion was seen in CD4+ and CD8+ blood T cells by week 6 at 0.1 to 3.0 mg/kg.

The protocol was immunoSEQ multiplex PCR, while the TCRdb copy is restricted to in-frame clones and leaves out a portion. The table lists approximately 40,000 clones, around 83% of them singletons. Germline lookup yields CDR1 MNHEY and CDR2 SVGAGI. The CDR3 runs 13 residues. V was pared by 4 bases and J by 7 bases, with 5 bases of the junction left unmatched. With regard to this clone: Its antigen is undetermined.

Patients with a history of autoimmune disease or on systemic immunosuppression were excluded. The material sequenced was CD4+ or CD8+ T cells sorted from blood, taken in a trial of the OX40 agonist ivuxolimab. The sequence came from an adult with an advanced solid tumor such as melanoma, head and neck, liver or kidney cancer. V usage is TRBV6-5 and J usage is TRBJ1-2, with TRBD1 matching over 8 bases. The DNA for the CDR3 is TGTGCCAGCAGTTCTACAGGGGGAAGTGGCTACACCTTC. This gives the protein CASSSTGGSGYTF.